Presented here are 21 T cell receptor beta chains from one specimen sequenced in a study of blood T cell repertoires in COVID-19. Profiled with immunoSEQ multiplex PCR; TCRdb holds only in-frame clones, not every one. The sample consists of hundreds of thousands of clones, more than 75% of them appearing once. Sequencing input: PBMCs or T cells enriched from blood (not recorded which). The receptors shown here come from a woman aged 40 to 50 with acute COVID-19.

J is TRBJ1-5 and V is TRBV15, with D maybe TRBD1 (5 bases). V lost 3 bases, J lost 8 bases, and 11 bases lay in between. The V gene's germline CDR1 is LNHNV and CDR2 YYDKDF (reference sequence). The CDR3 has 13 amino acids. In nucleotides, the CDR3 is TGTGCCACCAGCAGCAGGGTGTGGGAGCCCCAGCATTTT. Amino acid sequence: CATSSRVWEPQHF.

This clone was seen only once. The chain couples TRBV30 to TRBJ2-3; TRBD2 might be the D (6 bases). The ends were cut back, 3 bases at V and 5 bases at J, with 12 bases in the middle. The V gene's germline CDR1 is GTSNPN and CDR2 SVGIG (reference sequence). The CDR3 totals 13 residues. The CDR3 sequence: CAWRRPGGDTQYF. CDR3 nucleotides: TGTGCCTGGAGGCGTCCCGGGGGAGATACGCAGTATTTT.

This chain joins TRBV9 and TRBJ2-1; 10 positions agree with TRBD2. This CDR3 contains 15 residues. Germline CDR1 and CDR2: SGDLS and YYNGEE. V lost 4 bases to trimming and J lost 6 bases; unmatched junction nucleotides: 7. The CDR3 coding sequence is TGTGCCAGCAGCAGCACGGGACTAGCGTCCAATGAGCAGTTCTTC. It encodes CASSSTGLASNEQFF.

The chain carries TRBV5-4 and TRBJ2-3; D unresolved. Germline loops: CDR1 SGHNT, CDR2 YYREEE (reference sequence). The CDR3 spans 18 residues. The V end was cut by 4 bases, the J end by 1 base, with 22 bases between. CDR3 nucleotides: TGTGCCAGCAGCCTTGGTGTGGTGTCACGAGCCCGCACAGATACGCAGTATTTT. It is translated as CASSLGVVSRARTDTQYF. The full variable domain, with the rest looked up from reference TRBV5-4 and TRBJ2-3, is ETGVTQSPTHLIKTRGQQVTLRCSSQSGHNTVSWYQQALGQGPQFIFQYYREEENGRGNFPPRFSGLQFPNYSSELNVNALELDDSALYLCASSLGVVSRARTDTQYFGPGTRLTVL.

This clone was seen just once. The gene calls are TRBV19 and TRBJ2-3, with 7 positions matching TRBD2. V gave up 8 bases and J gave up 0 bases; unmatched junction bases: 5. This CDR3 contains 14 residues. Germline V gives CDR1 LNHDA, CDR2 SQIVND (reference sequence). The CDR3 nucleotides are TGTGCCAGTCGAAGCGGGACTAGCACAGATACGCAGTATTTT. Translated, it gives CASRSGTSTDTQYF. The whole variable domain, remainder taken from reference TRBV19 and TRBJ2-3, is DGGITQSPKYLFRKEGQNVTLSCEQNLNHDAMYWYRQDPGQGLRLIYYSQIVNDFQKGDIAEGYSVSREKKESFPLTVTSAQKNPTAFYLCASRSGTSTDTQYFGPGTRLTVL.

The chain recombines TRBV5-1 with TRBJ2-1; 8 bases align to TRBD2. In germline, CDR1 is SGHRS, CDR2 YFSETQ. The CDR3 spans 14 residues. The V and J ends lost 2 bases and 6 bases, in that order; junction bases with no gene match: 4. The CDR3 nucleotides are TGCGCCAGCAGCTTCACTAGCGGAGCCAATGAGCAGTTCTTC. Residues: CASSFTSGANEQFF. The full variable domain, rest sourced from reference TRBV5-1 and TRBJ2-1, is KAGVTQTPRYLIKTRGQQVTLSCSPISGHRSVSWYQQTPGQGLQFLFEYFSETQRNKGNFPGRFSGRQFSNSRSEMNVSTLELGDSALYLCASSFTSGANEQFFGPGTRLTVL.

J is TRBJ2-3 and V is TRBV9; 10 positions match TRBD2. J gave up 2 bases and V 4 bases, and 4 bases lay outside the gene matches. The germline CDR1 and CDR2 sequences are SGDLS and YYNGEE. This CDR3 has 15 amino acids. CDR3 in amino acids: CASSPGTSDTDTQYF. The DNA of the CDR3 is TGTGCCAGCAGCCCAGGGACTAGCGACACAGATACGCAGTATTTT. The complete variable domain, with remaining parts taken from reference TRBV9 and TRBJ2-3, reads DSGVTQTPKHLITATGQRVTLRCSPRSGDLSVYWYQQSLDQGLQFLIQYYNGEERAKGNILERFSAQQFPDLHSELNLSSLELGDSALYFCASSPGTSDTDTQYFGPGTRLTVL.

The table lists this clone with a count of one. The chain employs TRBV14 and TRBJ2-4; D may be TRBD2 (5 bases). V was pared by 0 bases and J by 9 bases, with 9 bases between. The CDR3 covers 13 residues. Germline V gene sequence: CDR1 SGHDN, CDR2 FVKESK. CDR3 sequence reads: CASSQDLAGIQYF. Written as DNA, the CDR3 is TGTGCCAGCAGCCAAGATCTTGCGGGCATTCAGTACTTC.

The CDR3 region has the DNA TGTGCCAGCAGCTTAACCGGGACAGGGGATAACACCATATATTTT. This sequence encodes CASSLTGTGDNTIYF. This chain joins TRBV7-8 and TRBJ1-3; 10 bases fit TRBD1. This CDR3 comprises 15 residues. Trimming took 2 bases from V and 7 from J; bases not matched to a gene: 5. From germline, CDR1 is SGHVS and CDR2 FQNEAQ.

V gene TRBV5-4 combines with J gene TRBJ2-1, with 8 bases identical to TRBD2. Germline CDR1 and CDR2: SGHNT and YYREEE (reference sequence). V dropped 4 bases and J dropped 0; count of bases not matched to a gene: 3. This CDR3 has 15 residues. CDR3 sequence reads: CASSVTSASYNEQFF. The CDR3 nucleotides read TGTGCCAGCAGCGTGACTAGCGCCTCCTACAATGAGCAGTTCTTC.

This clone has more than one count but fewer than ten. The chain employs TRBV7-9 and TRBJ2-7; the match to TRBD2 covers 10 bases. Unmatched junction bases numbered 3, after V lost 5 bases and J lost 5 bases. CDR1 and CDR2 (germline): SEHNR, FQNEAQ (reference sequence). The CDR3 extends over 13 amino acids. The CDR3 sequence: CASSLGTSDEQYF. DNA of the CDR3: TGTGCCAGCAGCCTCGGGACTAGCGACGAGCAGTACTTC.

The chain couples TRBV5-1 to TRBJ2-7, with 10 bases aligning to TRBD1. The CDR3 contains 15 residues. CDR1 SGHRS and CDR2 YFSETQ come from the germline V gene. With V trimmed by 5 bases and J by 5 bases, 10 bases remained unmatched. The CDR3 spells CASSYRDRGLDEQYF. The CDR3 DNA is TGCGCCAGCAGTTACCGGGACAGGGGATTAGACGAGCAGTACTTC.

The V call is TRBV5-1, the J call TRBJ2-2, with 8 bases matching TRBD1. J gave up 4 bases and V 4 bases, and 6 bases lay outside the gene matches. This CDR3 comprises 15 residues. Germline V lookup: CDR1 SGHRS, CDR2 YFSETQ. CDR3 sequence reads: CASSGQGITTGELFF. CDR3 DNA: TGCGCCAGCAGCGGACAGGGCATCACCACCGGGGAGCTGTTTTTT.

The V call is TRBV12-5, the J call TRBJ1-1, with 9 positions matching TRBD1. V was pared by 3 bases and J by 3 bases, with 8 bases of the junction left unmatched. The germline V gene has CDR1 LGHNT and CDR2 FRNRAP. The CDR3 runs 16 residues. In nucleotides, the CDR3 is TGTGCTAGTGGTTTTGGGACAGGGATCGGCGACACTGAAGCTTTCTTT. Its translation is CASGFGTGIGDTEAFF.

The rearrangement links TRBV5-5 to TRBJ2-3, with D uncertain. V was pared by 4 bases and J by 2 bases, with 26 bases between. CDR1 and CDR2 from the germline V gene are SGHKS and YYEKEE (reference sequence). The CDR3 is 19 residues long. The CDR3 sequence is CASSRRLDDISHYTDTQYF. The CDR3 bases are TGTGCCAGCAGCCGCCGGCTAGACGATATCTCGCATTACACAGATACGCAGTATTTT.

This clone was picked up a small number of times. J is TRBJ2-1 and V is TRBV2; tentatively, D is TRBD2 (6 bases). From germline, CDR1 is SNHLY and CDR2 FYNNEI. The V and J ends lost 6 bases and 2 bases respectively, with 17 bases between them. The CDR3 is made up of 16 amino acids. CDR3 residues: CASSDNPGGPYNEQFF. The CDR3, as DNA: TGTGCCAGCAGCGACAACCCCGGAGGGCCCTACAATGAGCAGTTCTTC.

For the CDR3, the DNA is TGCAGCGTCCGACAGGGAGGCAATCAGCCCCAGCATTTT. It yields the protein CSVRQGGNQPQHF. The chain employs TRBV29-1 and TRBJ1-5, with 7 nucleotides matching TRBD1. In germline, CDR1 is SQVTM, CDR2 ANQGSEA. CDR3 length: 13 amino acids. The trim removed 6 bases at V and 2 bases at J, leaving 4 bases unmatched.

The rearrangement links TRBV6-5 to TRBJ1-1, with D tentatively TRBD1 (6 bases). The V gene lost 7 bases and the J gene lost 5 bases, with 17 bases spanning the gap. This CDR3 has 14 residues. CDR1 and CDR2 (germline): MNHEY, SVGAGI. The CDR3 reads CASNSRRGRTEAFF. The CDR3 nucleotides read TGTGCCAGCAATTCCCGGCGGGGGCGGACTGAAGCTTTCTTT.

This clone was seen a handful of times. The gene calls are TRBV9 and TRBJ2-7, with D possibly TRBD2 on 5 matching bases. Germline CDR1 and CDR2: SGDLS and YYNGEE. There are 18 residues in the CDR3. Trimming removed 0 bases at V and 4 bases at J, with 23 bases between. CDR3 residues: CASSVATGRSGREYEQYF. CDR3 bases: TGTGCCAGCAGCGTAGCTACGGGCCGGAGCGGTCGCGAATACGAGCAGTACTTC.

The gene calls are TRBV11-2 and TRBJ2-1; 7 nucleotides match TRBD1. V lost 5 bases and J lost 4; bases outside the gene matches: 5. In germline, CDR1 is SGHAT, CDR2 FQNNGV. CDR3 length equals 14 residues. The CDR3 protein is CASSTGVPYNEQFF. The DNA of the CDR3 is TGTGCCAGCAGCACAGGGGTCCCTTACAATGAGCAGTTCTTC.

CDR3 sequence: CASSRRQGNTEAFF. CDR3 in DNA: TGTGCCAGCAGCCGCAGACAGGGCAACACTGAAGCTTTCTTT. The rearrangement joins TRBV14 to TRBJ1-1, with 7 bases fitting TRBD1. After removal of 4 bases from V and 2 bases from J, the junction contained 4 bases not matched to a gene. Germline CDR1 and CDR2: SGHDN and FVKESK. The CDR3 is made up of 14 amino acids.